This T cell receptor (beta chain) was identified in a study of early T cells in non-severe SARS-CoV-2 infection. Background on the study: Sequenced material consisted of bulk RNA (from unsorted whole blood), and chains were unpaired.

V lost 5 bases to trimming and J lost 1 base; unmatched junction nucleotides: 14. The CDR3 loop spans 19 amino acids. Each CDR3 protein is one row after TCRdb ran MiXCR on the 5' RACE reads. Among tens of thousands of distinct CDR3 sequences listed, about 11% were seen once. The rearrangement uses TRBV12-3 or TRBV12-4 and TRBJ2-1; TRBD2 aligns across 10 bases. Source material: whole blood. The origin of this receptor is an adult who was a healthcare worker with PCR-confirmed SARS-CoV-2 infection or an uninfected control (not recorded which). In DNA, the CDR3 is TGTGCCAGCAGTCCCATTTGGAGCGGGAGGGCCCCTTCCTACAATGAGCAGTTCTTC. Its protein is CASSPIWSGRAPSYNEQFF.